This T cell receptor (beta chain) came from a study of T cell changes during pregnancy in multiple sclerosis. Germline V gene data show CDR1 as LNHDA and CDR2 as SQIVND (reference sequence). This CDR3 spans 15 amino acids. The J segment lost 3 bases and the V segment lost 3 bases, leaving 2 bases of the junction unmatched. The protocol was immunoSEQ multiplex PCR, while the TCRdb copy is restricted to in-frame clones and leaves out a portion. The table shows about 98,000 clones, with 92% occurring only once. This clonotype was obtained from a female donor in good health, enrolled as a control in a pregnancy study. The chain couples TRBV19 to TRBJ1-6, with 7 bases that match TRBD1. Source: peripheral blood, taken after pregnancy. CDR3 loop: CASSMGQLYNSPLHF. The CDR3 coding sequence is TGTGCCAGTAGTATGGGACAGCTCTATAATTCACCCCTCCACTTT.